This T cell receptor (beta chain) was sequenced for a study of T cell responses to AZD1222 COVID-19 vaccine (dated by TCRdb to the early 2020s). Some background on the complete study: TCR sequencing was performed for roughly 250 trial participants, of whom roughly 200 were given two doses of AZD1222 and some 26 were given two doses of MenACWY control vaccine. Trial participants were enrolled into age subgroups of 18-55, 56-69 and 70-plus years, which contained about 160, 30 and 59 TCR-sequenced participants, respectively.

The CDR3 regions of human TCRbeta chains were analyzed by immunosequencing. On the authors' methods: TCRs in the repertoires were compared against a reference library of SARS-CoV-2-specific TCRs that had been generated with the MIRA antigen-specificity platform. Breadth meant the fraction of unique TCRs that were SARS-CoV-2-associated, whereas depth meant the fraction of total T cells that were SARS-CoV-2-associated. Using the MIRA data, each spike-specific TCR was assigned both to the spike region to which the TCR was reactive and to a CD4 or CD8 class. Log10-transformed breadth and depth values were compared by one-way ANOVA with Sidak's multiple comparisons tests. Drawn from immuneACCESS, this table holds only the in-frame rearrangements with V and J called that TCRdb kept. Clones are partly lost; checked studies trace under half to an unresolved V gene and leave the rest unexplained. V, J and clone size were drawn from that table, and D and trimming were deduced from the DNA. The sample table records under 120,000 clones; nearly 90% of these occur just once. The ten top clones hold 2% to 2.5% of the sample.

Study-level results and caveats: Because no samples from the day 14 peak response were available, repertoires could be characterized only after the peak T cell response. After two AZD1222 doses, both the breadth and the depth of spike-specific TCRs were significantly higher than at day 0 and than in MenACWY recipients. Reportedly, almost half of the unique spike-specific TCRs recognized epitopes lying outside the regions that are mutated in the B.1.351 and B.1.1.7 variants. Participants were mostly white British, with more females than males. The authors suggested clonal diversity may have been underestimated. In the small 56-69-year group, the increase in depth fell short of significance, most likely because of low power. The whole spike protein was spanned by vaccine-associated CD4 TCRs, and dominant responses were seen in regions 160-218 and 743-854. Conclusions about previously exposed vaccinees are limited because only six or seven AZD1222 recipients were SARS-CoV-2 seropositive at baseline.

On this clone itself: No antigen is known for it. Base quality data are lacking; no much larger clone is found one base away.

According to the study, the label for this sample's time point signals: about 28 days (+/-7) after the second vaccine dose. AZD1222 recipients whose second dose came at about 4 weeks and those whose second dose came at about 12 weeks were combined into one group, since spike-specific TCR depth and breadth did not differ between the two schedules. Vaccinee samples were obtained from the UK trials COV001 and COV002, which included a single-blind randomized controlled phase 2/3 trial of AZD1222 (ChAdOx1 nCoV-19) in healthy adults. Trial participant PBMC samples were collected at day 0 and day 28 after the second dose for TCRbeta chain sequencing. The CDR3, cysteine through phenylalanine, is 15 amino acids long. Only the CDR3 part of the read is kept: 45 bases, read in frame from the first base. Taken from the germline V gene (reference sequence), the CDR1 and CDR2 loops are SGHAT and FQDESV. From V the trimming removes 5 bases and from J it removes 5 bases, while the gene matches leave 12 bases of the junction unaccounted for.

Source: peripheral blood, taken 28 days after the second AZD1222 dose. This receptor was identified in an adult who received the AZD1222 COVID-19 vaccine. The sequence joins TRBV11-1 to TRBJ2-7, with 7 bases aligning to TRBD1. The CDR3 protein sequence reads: CASSPTRGFSHEQYF. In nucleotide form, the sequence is TGTGCCAGCAGCCCAACCAGGGGGTTTAGTCACGAGCAGTACTTC.